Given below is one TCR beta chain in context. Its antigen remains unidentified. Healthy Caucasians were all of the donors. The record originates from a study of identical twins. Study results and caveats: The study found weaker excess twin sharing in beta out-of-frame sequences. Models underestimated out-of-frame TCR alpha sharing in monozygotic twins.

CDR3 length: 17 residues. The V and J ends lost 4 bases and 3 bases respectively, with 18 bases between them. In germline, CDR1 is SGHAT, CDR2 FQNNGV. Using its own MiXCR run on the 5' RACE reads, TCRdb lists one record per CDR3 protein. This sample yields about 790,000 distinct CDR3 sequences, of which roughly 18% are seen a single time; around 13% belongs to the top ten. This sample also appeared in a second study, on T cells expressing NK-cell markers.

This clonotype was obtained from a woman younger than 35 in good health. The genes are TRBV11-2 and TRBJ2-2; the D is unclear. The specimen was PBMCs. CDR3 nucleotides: TGTGCCAGCAGCTCTCTACTACCCCCGGCGGACACCGGGGAGCTGTTTTTT. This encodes CASSSLLPPADTGELFF.